The clone carrying this T cell receptor beta chain came up many times. No antigen is known for it. This record comes from a study of response to subunit inactivated influenza vaccine. TCRdb itself ran the RT-PCR reads through MiXCR, one entry per CDR3 protein. The table includes about 160,000 distinct CDR3 sequences, 11% detected once. The study, taken as a whole, reports: Each seasonal influenza vaccination recruits few new T cells, the authors suggested.

Germline loops: CDR1 SGHRS, CDR2 YFSETQ. Trimming removed 5 bases from V and 0 bases from J, with 19 bases in between. The length of the CDR3 is 17 residues. This material consisted of non-naive T cells sorted from PBMCs, taken roughly 6 weeks after vaccination. The receptor's source is a man aged 50-59 years who received an inactivated influenza vaccine. V is TRBV5-1 and J is TRBJ2-3, with D perhaps matching TRBD1 (6 bases). CDR3 coding DNA: TGCGCCAGCAGGCGGACCCCTGGGCAGGGGAGCACAGATACGCAGTATTTT. This translates into CASRRTPGQGSTDTQYF.